This T cell receptor beta chain derives from a study of T cell responses to AZD1222 COVID-19 vaccine (dated by TCRdb to the early 2020s). Looking at the study overall: AZD1222 recipients whose second dose came at about 4 weeks and those whose second dose came at about 12 weeks were combined into one group, since spike-specific TCR depth and breadth did not differ between the two schedules. Trial participants were enrolled by age into subgroups of 18-55, 56-69 and 70-plus years, and around 140, 26 and 57 TCR-sequenced participants, respectively, were included in these subgroups. TCR sequencing covered about 230 trial participants: approximately 200 given two doses of AZD1222 and some 25 given two doses of MenACWY control vaccine.

Study-wide findings and limitations: Because no day 14 peak-response samples were available, the repertoires could be characterized only after the peak T cell response. Only five or six AZD1222 recipients were SARS-CoV-2 seropositive at baseline, limiting conclusions about previously exposed vaccinees. The 56-69-year group was small, and its depth increase did not reach significance, likely because of low power. Participants were mostly white British and included more females than males, and it was suggested by the authors that clonal diversity may have been underestimated. Reportedly, close to half of the unique spike-specific TCRs recognized epitopes lying outside the regions that are mutated in the B.1.351 and B.1.1.7 variants. Spike-specific TCR breadth and depth rose significantly after two AZD1222 doses compared with day 0 and with MenACWY recipients. The vaccine-associated CD4 TCRs covered the entire spike protein, and the dominant responses fell in regions 160-218 and 743-854.

Concerning this clone itself: Which antigen it targets is not known. No base-level quality is on record; no much larger clone is a single base apart.

Reading the label with the study, this specimen's time point is: baseline before first vaccination. Samples from vaccinated people were obtained from the UK trials COV001 and COV002, which included a single-blind randomized controlled phase 2/3 trial of AZD1222 (ChAdOx1 nCoV-19) in healthy adults. Trial participant PBMC samples were collected at day 0 and day 28 after the second dose for TCRbeta chain sequencing. Taken from the germline V gene, the CDR1 and CDR2 loops are MDHEN and SYDVKM. Counted from cysteine to phenylalanine, this CDR3 has 13 amino acids. Only the CDR3 DNA stays, 39 bases, in frame from base 1. V loses 2 bases of germline sequence and J loses 12 bases, and the interval between the two ends is 17 bases. The CDR3 regions of human TCRbeta chains were subjected to immunosequencing. The original methods were these. TCRs in the repertoires were compared against a reference library of SARS-CoV-2-specific TCRs that had been generated with the MIRA antigen-specificity platform. Breadth meant the fraction of unique TCRs that were SARS-CoV-2-associated, whereas depth meant the fraction of total T cells that were SARS-CoV-2-associated. Using the MIRA data, each spike-specific TCR was assigned both to the spike region to which the TCR was reactive and to a CD4 or CD8 class. Log10-transformed breadth and depth values were compared by one-way ANOVA with Sidak's multiple comparisons tests. Held by TCRdb, this immuneACCESS table contains in-frame sequences only and omits some clones. Under half of the omission traces to an unresolved V gene where checked; the cause of the rest is unknown. V and J calls and clone size are given by that table; D and trimming were obtained from the DNA. Counted in this sample were 150,000 or so clones; 80% to 95% of them appeared once. Under 4% of the sample rests with the top ten.

The rearrangement combines TRBV28 with TRBJ2-7; TRBD1 is perhaps the D gene, given 5 matching bases. The input for sequencing was peripheral blood, taken on day 0 of AZD1222 vaccination. The receptor comes from an adult in good health. CDR3 reads: CASSLVGPTASYF. The sequenced DNA: TGTGCCAGCAGTTTAGTGGGGCCTACGGCTTCGTACTTC.